This T cell receptor (beta chain) was recorded in a study of beta chain features in type 1 diabetes. Overall study: Comparable age, gender and cell yields were observed in patients relative to healthy donors. Sorted cells examined across all samples numbered roughly 99,000,000. Whole-study findings and limits: Here, the possible influence of HLA type (on TCRB rearrangement) remained unresolved.

This clone was counted between two and nine times. As yet, its antigen is unknown. The authors reverse transcribed all of the isolated RNA, so sequencing captured expressed TCRB transcripts. The protocol was immunoSEQ multiplex PCR, while the TCRdb copy is restricted to in-frame clones and leaves out a portion. The repertoire consists of almost 350,000 clones, with 6.5% to 10% occurring once and the leading ten covering less than 0.45%. The CDR3 totals 14 residues. V dropped 6 bases and J dropped 6; count of bases not matched to a gene: 10. CDR1 and CDR2 (germline): MNHEY, SVGAGI. The chain uses TRBV6-5 and TRBJ2-7, with 8 bases fitting TRBD1. The sequencing input was central memory CD4+ T cells from blood. This TCR derives from a woman aged 18-29 years in good health. The CDR3 here is CASSLGQASSEQYF. The CDR3 DNA is TGTGCCAGCAGCCTGGGACAGGCGTCGTCCGAGCAGTACTTC.